The present entry profiles one TCR beta chain with its context. The antigen remains unidentified. Germline CDR1 MDHEN, CDR2 SYDVKM. The CDR3 contains 11 residues. V shed 8 bases and J shed 4 bases, with 9 bases lying between them. Time point reported: blood 4 weeks post-SBRT, at nephrectomy. Noted treatment: 15 Gy SBRT to primary tumor, nephrectomy 4 weeks later. Serial blood draws occurred at baseline and 2 and 4 weeks post-SBRT. The patient's renal cell carcinoma had clear cell pathology. Repertoires were generated with immunoSEQ multiplex PCR, while TCRdb's copy carries only in-frame clones and drops some. The sample records about 78,000 clones, 80% to 90% being singletons. The source of the sample is a study of radiation and T cells in renal cell carcinoma. General study findings and limits: No pretreatment tumor biopsies were available for baseline clonotypes.

The TCR sequence derives from a woman between 70 and 85 years old with renal cell carcinoma. This rearrangement joins TRBV28 to TRBJ2-7; unclear D gene. The sequencing here drew on blood, taken from a patient whose treatment included radiotherapy and nephrectomy. CDR3 sequence: CASVSRYEQYF. CDR3 bases: TGTGCCAGCGTTAGCCGTTACGAGCAGTACTTC.